The 8 T cell receptor beta chains below were found in one sample sequenced in a study of T-cell reconstitution after alpha-beta-depleted transplantation in children (dated by TCRdb to 2016 to 2017). Preparation of the library involved PCR. Sequencing was performed on an Illumina HiSeq 2500. TCR library preparation used molecular barcoding, with unique molecular identifiers applied to normalize quantification of the TCRbeta repertoire. TCRdb took the public reads, trimmed them with fastp at Q25, ran MiXCR for clone calling and kept in-frame beta chains. Each record represents a unique CDR3 protein, reported with the most common genes and DNA among its rows. This sample is represented by about 470,000 distinct CDR3 sequences; 43% of them were singletons. Clones ranked in the top ten supply 27% of the sample. According to the study, the label for this sample's treatment or condition signals: allogeneic hematopoietic cell transplantation with graft depleted of TCRalphabeta T cells and CD19 B cells.

The sample in question was PBMCs, obtained before TCRalphabeta/CD19-depleted stem cell transplant. All receptors derive from a girl aged 2-10 years with aplastic anemia, due to receive a stem cell transplant.

This clonotype showed up just a few times. This chain connects TRBV4-1 to TRBJ2-2; no firm D call. Trimming cost V 4 bases and J 7 bases, with 13 bases left between them. Per the germline V gene, CDR1 is MGHRA and CDR2 is YSYEKL. The CDR3 covers 14 residues. This CDR3 is CASSRDSYGGELFF. Written as DNA, the CDR3 is TGCGCCAGCAGCCGGGATTCGTACGGCGGGGAGCTGTTTTTT.

This clonotype was recorded many times. This rearrangement joins TRBV12-3 or TRBV12-4 to TRBJ2-7, with no clear D. Trimming left V 2 bases short and J 0 bases short, with 5 bases between. This CDR3 is 13 amino acids long. In DNA form, the CDR3 reads TGTGCCAGCAGTTTACAACCCTCCTACGAGCAGTACTTC. This gives the protein CASSLQPSYEQYF.

The gene calls are TRBV10-1 and TRBJ2-7, with 12 bases that match TRBD1. This CDR3 has 16 amino acids. Per the germline V gene, CDR1 is WNHNN and CDR2 is SYGVQD (reference sequence). J was trimmed by 0 bases and V by 3 bases; bases with no gene match: 3. The CDR3 sequence is CASSEPGQGASYEQYF. The CDR3, as DNA: TGCGCCAGCAGTGAACCGGGACAGGGGGCCTCCTACGAGCAGTACTTC.

The genes are TRBV7-9 and TRBJ2-3, with 11 bases lining up with TRBD2. V was clipped by 7 bases and J by 5 bases; unmatched bases: 5. This CDR3 has 14 amino acids. Germline V gene lookup returns CDR1 SEHNR and CDR2 FQNEAQ (reference sequence). Here the CDR3 reads CASTRLAGQDTQYF. CDR3 sequence (DNA): TGTGCCAGCACGAGACTAGCGGGACAAGATACGCAGTATTTT.

As concerns this clonotype: The junction does not match germline at one end; this may be a read error. J is TRBJ1-2 and V is TRBV6-5; tentative D call: TRBD1 (6 bases). Germline loops: CDR1 MNHEY, CDR2 SVGAGI. CDR3 length: 14 residues. The CDR3 here is CVSSIHRVGGGYTF. For the CDR3, the DNA is TGTGTCAGCAGTATACACAGGGTTGGGGGCGGCTACACCTTC.

This clonotype showed up many times. The chain carries TRBV20-1 and TRBJ2-1; 7 positions match TRBD2. V trimming: 3 bases; J trimming: 8 bases; junction bases outside the gene matches: 4. There are 12 residues in the CDR3. CDR1 is DFQATT, CDR2 SNEGSKA, per germline (reference sequence). This CDR3 reads CSASAREYEQFF. Written as DNA, the CDR3 is TGCAGTGCTAGTGCGCGGGAGTATGAGCAGTTCTTC.

V and J are TRBV7-8 and TRBJ2-1; 11 bases agree with TRBD2. Germline CDR1 SGHVS, CDR2 FQNEAQ. The CDR3 extends over 16 amino acids. The junction had 11 bases not matched to a gene; V was cut back by 7 bases and J by 6 bases. Here the CDR3 reads CASTLRGLAASNEQFF. CDR3 in DNA: TGTGCCAGCACCCTAAGGGGACTAGCGGCCTCCAATGAGCAGTTCTTC.

V is TRBV10-3 and J is TRBJ2-7; possibly TRBD1 for D (6 bases). This CDR3 region has 14 residues. Germline CDR1 is ENHRY and CDR2 is SYGVKD. Trimming cost V 6 bases and J 0 bases, with 12 bases left between them. The CDR3 DNA reads TGTGCCATCAGGCGTGGGGGCGCCTCCTACGAGCAGTACTTC. Protein: CAIRRGGASYEQYF.